The 7 T cell receptor beta chains listed next were all sequenced from one sample in a study of blood T cell repertoires in COVID-19. The assay was immunoSEQ multiplex PCR, and TCRdb's table has in-frame clones only and misses some. The table records a few hundred thousand clones, 70% to 90% of them present only once. Sequenced material: PBMCs or T cells enriched from blood (not recorded which). All receptors derive from a woman in her twenties or thirties who had recovered from COVID-19.

CDR3 DNA: TGTGCCAGCAGCGTAGGCGCCTTCGAGGGAGAGACCCAGTACTTC. It specifies CASSVGAFEGETQYF. This chain connects TRBV9 to TRBJ2-5; possible D gene TRBD2, 5 bases. Germline lookup yields CDR1 SGDLS and CDR2 YYNGEE. V lost 0 bases, J lost 4 bases, and 13 bases lay in between. The CDR3 covers 15 residues.

The CDR3 region is CASSPDRDEQFF. CDR3 DNA sequence: TGTGCCAGCAGCCCCGACAGGGATGAGCAGTTCTTC. The chain links TRBV5-8 to TRBJ2-1; 7 nucleotides agree with TRBD1. In germline, CDR1 is SGHTS, CDR2 YDEGEE. The CDR3 runs 12 residues. The junction had 3 bases not matched to a gene; V was cut back by 4 bases and J by 8 bases.

The gene calls are TRBV15 and TRBJ2-7; possibly TRBD1 for D (5 bases). V was pared by 1 base and J by 0 bases, with 7 bases between. The germline CDR1 and CDR2 sequences are LNHNV and YYDKDF (reference sequence). The CDR3 has 14 residues. The CDR3 here is CATSRVQGSYEQYF. CDR3 bases: TGTGCCACCAGCAGAGTCCAGGGCTCCTACGAGCAGTACTTC. Using reference TRBV15 and TRBJ2-7 for the parts outside the CDR3, the full variable domain is DAMVIQNPRYQVTQFGKPVTLSCSQTLNHNVMYWYQQKSSQAPKLLFHYYDKDFNNEADTPDNFQSRRPNTSFCFLDIRSPGLGDTAMYLCATSRVQGSYEQYFGPGTRLTVT.

The chain is built from TRBV19 and TRBJ1-3, with D possibly being TRBD1 (5 bases). Germline V CDR1 and CDR2: LNHDA, SQIVND (reference sequence). Trimming cost V 1 base and J 0 bases, with 10 bases left between them. This CDR3 region has 16 residues. CDR3 region: CASSIGQHFSGNTIYF. The CDR3 DNA reads TGTGCCAGTAGTATAGGACAGCACTTCTCTGGAAACACCATATATTTT. Full variable domain (remainder filled in from reference TRBV19 and TRBJ1-3): DGGITQSPKYLFRKEGQNVTLSCEQNLNHDAMYWYRQDPGQGLRLIYYSQIVNDFQKGDIAEGYSVSREKKESFPLTVTSAQKNPTAFYLCASSIGQHFSGNTIYFGEGSWLTVV.

This clone has more than one count but fewer than ten. V usage is TRBV5-6 and J usage is TRBJ1-4, with unresolved D. CDR3 length: 14 amino acids. V was trimmed by 5 bases and J by 8 bases, leaving 16 bases between them. The germline V gene has CDR1 SGHDT and CDR2 YYEEEE. The DNA for the CDR3 is TGTGCCAGCAGTCTTAGCAGTACTGGGGAAAAACTGTTTTTT. This translates into CASSLSSTGEKLFF.

V usage is TRBV18 and J usage is TRBJ1-4, with a weak D call TRBD1 (6 bases). Trimming removed 3 bases at V and 7 bases at J, with 21 bases between. Germline-derived CDR1 and CDR2 are KGHSH and LQKENI. The CDR3 contains 17 residues. CDR3: CASSPQTFGTRGEKLFF. CDR3 bases: TGTGCCAGCTCACCCCAGACCTTCGGGACAAGGGGTGAAAAACTGTTTTTT.

CDR3 amino acids: CASSPPTAGYGYTF. CDR3 DNA sequence: TGTGCCAGCTCACCCCCGACAGCCGGCTATGGCTACACCTTC. This sequence joins TRBV18 and TRBJ1-2, with a weak D call TRBD1 (5 bases). CDR1 KGHSH and CDR2 LQKENI come from the germline V gene. CDR3 length equals 14 residues. V was cut by 3 bases and J by 4 bases, with 12 bases left in between.